Listed below are T cell receptor beta chains from one sample, sequenced in a study of beta chain features in type 1 diabetes. Profiling relied on immunoSEQ multiplex PCR, and the TCRdb table lists in-frame clones only, not all of them. The table lists around 650,000 clones, roughly 12% of them singletons. The sequenced material came from naive CD4+ T cells from blood. The receptor set was obtained from a man aged 30 to 45 with type 1 diabetes. The CDR3 runs from the conserved cysteine through the conserved F or W. Each record gives: V gene, J gene, clone size, D gene, CDR3 protein, CDR3 DNA. The D gene is left open where the match is weak. Clone size is not always given. Where it is, it says once, few, many or a class for expanded clones.

V gene: TRBV10-3
J gene: TRBJ2-5
clone size: few
D gene: -
CDR3 protein: CAISRAQETQYF
CDR3 DNA: TGTGCCATCAGTCGAGCGCAAGAGACCCAGTACTTC

V gene: TRBV29-1
J gene: TRBJ2-5
clone size: -
D gene: -
CDR3 protein: CSARDGLAETQYF
CDR3 DNA: TGCAGCGCAAGGGATGGGCTAGCGGAGACCCAGTACTTC

V gene: TRBV5-1
J gene: TRBJ2-3
clone size: -
D gene: -
CDR3 protein: CASSPLVGSGETDTQYF
CDR3 DNA: TGCGCCAGCAGCCCTCTAGTCGGGTCGGGTGAGACAGATACGCAGTATTTT

V gene: TRBV7-2
J gene: TRBJ2-2
clone size: few
D gene: -
CDR3 protein: CASSLRLVKGGELFF
CDR3 DNA: TGTGCCAGCAGCCTTCGACTAGTAAAGGGCGGGGAGCTGTTTTTT

V gene: TRBV18
J gene: TRBJ2-5
clone size: -
D gene: -
CDR3 protein: CASSPAETQYF
CDR3 DNA: TGTGCCAGCTCACCGGCGGAGACCCAGTACTTC

V gene: TRBV18
J gene: TRBJ2-1
clone size: few
D gene: TRBD2
CDR3 protein: CASSPGRLLHNEQFF
CDR3 DNA: TGTGCCAGCTCACCCGGGAGGCTGCTGCACAATGAGCAGTTCTTC

V gene: TRBV7-9
J gene: TRBJ2-1
clone size: -
D gene: TRBD1
CDR3 protein: CASSPPARGQYNEQFF
CDR3 DNA: TGTGCCAGCAGCCCCCCCGCTAGGGGGCAGTACAATGAGCAGTTCTTC

V gene: TRBV30
J gene: TRBJ1-6
clone size: -
D gene: -
CDR3 protein: CAWSVLGPLSNSPLHF
CDR3 DNA: TGTGCCTGGAGTGTACTTGGACCGCTTTCAAATTCACCCCTCCACTTT

V gene: TRBV27
J gene: TRBJ2-7
clone size: few
D gene: -
CDR3 protein: CASSLGGSYEQYF
CDR3 DNA: TGTGCCAGCAGTTTGGGAGGCTCCTACGAGCAGTACTTC

V gene: TRBV7-9
J gene: TRBJ1-3
clone size: few
D gene: TRBD1
CDR3 protein: CASSSPGQGRIGGNTIYF
CDR3 DNA: TGTGCCAGCAGCTCCCCGGGACAGGGGCGAATAGGTGGAAACACCATATATTTT

V gene: TRBV25-1
J gene: TRBJ2-2
clone size: few
D gene: -
CDR3 protein: CASSEGGDSGELFF
CDR3 DNA: TGTGCCAGCAGTGAAGGAGGGGACAGCGGGGAGCTGTTTTTT

V gene: TRBV19
J gene: TRBJ2-7
clone size: few
D gene: -
CDR3 protein: CASSIDSPPYEQYF
CDR3 DNA: TGTGCCAGTAGTATCGACAGTCCACCCTACGAGCAGTACTTC

V gene: TRBV5-1
J gene: TRBJ2-5
clone size: few
D gene: -
CDR3 protein: CASSSGTRAGGEETQYF
CDR3 DNA: TGCGCCAGCAGCTCCGGGACTAGGGCAGGGGGCGAAGAGACCCAGTACTTC

V gene: TRBV2
J gene: TRBJ1-5
clone size: few
D gene: -
CDR3 protein: CASSADGHYQPQHF
CDR3 DNA: TGTGCCAGCAGCGCGGACGGACATTATCAGCCCCAGCATTTT

V gene: TRBV4-3
J gene: TRBJ1-2
clone size: few
D gene: -
CDR3 protein: CASSQDWDMVRGYTF
CDR3 DNA: TGCGCCAGCAGCCAAGATTGGGACATGGTCAGAGGCTACACCTTC

V gene: TRBV9
J gene: TRBJ2-7
clone size: few
D gene: -
CDR3 protein: CASSTLAATYEQYF
CDR3 DNA: TGTGCCAGCAGCACACTAGCCGCCACCTACGAGCAGTACTTC

V gene: TRBV11-2
J gene: TRBJ2-7
clone size: -
D gene: -
CDR3 protein: CASSSDYEQYF
CDR3 DNA: TGTGCCAGCAGCTCCGACTACGAGCAGTACTTC

V gene: TRBV11-2
J gene: TRBJ2-1
clone size: few
D gene: TRBD1
CDR3 protein: CASSTDRVSDEQFF
CDR3 DNA: TGTGCCAGCAGCACCGACAGGGTTTCTGATGAGCAGTTCTTC

V gene: TRBV19
J gene: TRBJ2-2
clone size: few
D gene: TRBD1
CDR3 protein: CASRTGTGTGELFF
CDR3 DNA: TGTGCCAGTAGAACCGGGACAGGGACCGGGGAGCTGTTTTTT

V gene: TRBV7-2
J gene: TRBJ2-3
clone size: -
D gene: TRBD2
CDR3 protein: CASSLTRLAGTDTQYF
CDR3 DNA: TGTGCCAGCAGCTTAACGCGACTAGCGGGGACAGATACGCAGTATTTT

V gene: TRBV6-6
J gene: TRBJ2-2
clone size: few
D gene: -
CDR3 protein: CASSTPGHRTGELFF
CDR3 DNA: TGTGCCAGCAGTACTCCGGGACACCGAACCGGGGAGCTGTTTTTT

V gene: TRBV19
J gene: TRBJ2-7
clone size: -
D gene: -
CDR3 protein: CASSIKADWSSYEQYF
CDR3 DNA: TGTGCCAGTAGTATAAAAGCAGACTGGAGCTCCTACGAGCAGTACTTC

V gene: TRBV13
J gene: TRBJ1-5
clone size: few
D gene: -
CDR3 protein: CASSLGRKGQRNQPQHF
CDR3 DNA: TGTGCCAGCAGCTTAGGCAGAAAAGGACAGCGCAATCAGCCCCAGCATTTT

V gene: TRBV6-5
J gene: TRBJ2-7
clone size: few
D gene: -
CDR3 protein: CASSTTETGFEQYF
CDR3 DNA: TGTGCCAGCAGTACAACCGAAACAGGGTTCGAGCAGTACTTC

V gene: TRBV10-3
J gene: TRBJ1-1
clone size: few
D gene: TRBD1
CDR3 protein: CAINPGGGNTEAFF
CDR3 DNA: TGTGCCATCAACCCAGGGGGAGGGAACACTGAAGCTTTCTTT

V gene: TRBV29-1
J gene: TRBJ2-7
clone size: few
D gene: TRBD1
CDR3 protein: CSFMRDRSSYEQYF
CDR3 DNA: TGCAGCTTCATGCGGGACAGGAGCTCCTACGAGCAGTACTTC

V gene: TRBV30
J gene: TRBJ2-5
clone size: few
D gene: TRBD2
CDR3 protein: CAWSGAGGRWETQYF
CDR3 DNA: TGTGCCTGGAGTGGAGCGGGGGGGCGGTGGGAGACCCAGTACTTC

V gene: TRBV19
J gene: TRBJ2-3
clone size: -
D gene: TRBD1
CDR3 protein: CASSDRDRGSDTQYF
CDR3 DNA: TGTGCCAGTAGTGACCGGGACAGGGGTTCAGATACGCAGTATTTT

V gene: TRBV25-1
J gene: TRBJ1-3
clone size: few
D gene: -
CDR3 protein: CASSDARNSGNTIYF
CDR3 DNA: TGTGCCAGCAGTGATGCGCGGAACTCTGGAAACACCATATATTTT

V gene: TRBV30
J gene: TRBJ1-5
clone size: few
D gene: -
CDR3 protein: CAWSGGTGNQPQHF
CDR3 DNA: TGTGCCTGGAGTGGCGGGACGGGCAATCAGCCCCAGCATTTT

V gene: TRBV6-5
J gene: TRBJ2-7
clone size: -
D gene: -
CDR3 protein: CASSYSIEGNSYEQYF
CDR3 DNA: TGTGCCAGCAGTTACTCGATTGAGGGGAACTCCTACGAGCAGTACTTC

V gene: TRBV7-9
J gene: TRBJ2-3
clone size: -
D gene: -
CDR3 protein: CASSLHPGRGGTDTQYF
CDR3 DNA: TGTGCCAGCAGCTTGCATCCGGGGCGGGGAGGCACAGATACGCAGTATTTT

V gene: TRBV7-6
J gene: TRBJ1-5
clone size: -
D gene: -
CDR3 protein: CASSLGQSNQPQHF
CDR3 DNA: TGTGCCAGCAGCTTAGGGCAGTCCAATCAGCCCCAGCATTTT

V gene: TRBV7-3
J gene: TRBJ1-1
clone size: -
D gene: -
CDR3 protein: CASSPRPGTVNTEAFF
CDR3 DNA: TGTGCCAGCAGCCCCCGTCCCGGGACGGTGAACACTGAAGCTTTCTTT

V gene: TRBV4-2
J gene: TRBJ2-6
clone size: -
D gene: -
CDR3 protein: CASSQGRQSSGANVLTF
CDR3 DNA: TGTGCCAGCAGCCAAGGTCGACAGAGCTCTGGGGCCAACGTCCTGACTTTC

V gene: TRBV5-1
J gene: TRBJ1-3
clone size: -
D gene: -
CDR3 protein: CASSLDALTGNTIYF
CDR3 DNA: TGCGCCAGCAGCTTGGACGCTCTGACAGGAAACACCATATATTTT

V gene: TRBV9
J gene: TRBJ1-1
clone size: -
D gene: -
CDR3 protein: CASGRKETNTEAFF
CDR3 DNA: TGTGCCAGCGGCCGGAAGGAGACGAACACTGAAGCTTTCTTT

V gene: TRBV7-2
J gene: TRBJ2-5
clone size: -
D gene: TRBD2
CDR3 protein: CASSLSLRTGGQETQYF
CDR3 DNA: TGTGCCAGCAGCTTAAGTCTCCGAACGGGGGGCCAAGAGACCCAGTACTTC

V gene: TRBV29-1
J gene: TRBJ2-7
clone size: few
D gene: TRBD1
CDR3 protein: CSVELQGSYEQYF
CDR3 DNA: TGCAGCGTTGAACTACAGGGGTCCTACGAGCAGTACTTC

V gene: TRBV2
J gene: TRBJ2-1
clone size: few
D gene: TRBD2
CDR3 protein: CASRGGTADLANEQFF
CDR3 DNA: TGTGCCAGCAGGGGGGGGACTGCGGATTTGGCCAATGAGCAGTTCTTC

V gene: TRBV29-1
J gene: TRBJ2-3
clone size: few
D gene: TRBD1
CDR3 protein: CSVQGQGAHKILTDTQYF
CDR3 DNA: TGCAGCGTCCAGGGACAGGGGGCGCATAAGATCCTCACAGATACGCAGTATTTT

V gene: TRBV12-5
J gene: TRBJ1-2
clone size: few
D gene: TRBD1
CDR3 protein: CASGLVPTGASGYTF
CDR3 DNA: TGTGCTAGTGGTTTGGTACCTACAGGGGCGAGTGGCTACACCTTC